The present entry profiles one TCR beta chain with its context. Its cognate antigen is unknown. Cyclophosphamide on days +3 and +4 followed busulfan-fludarabine conditioning and a marrow graft. The data derive from a study of T cells after posttransplantation cyclophosphamide. Study results and limitations: Blood and skin or GI T cell repertoires showed limited TRB overlap.

Germline lookup yields CDR1 ENHRY and CDR2 SYGVKD. V gave up 3 bases and J gave up 2 bases, with 5 bases separating them. The CDR3 is 12 residues long. Sequencing was performed with immunoSEQ multiplex PCR; in TCRdb, only in-frame clones are kept and a portion is missing. The sample shows tens of thousands of clones, around four fifths of them seen only once. Sequencing was performed on CD4+ T cells sorted from blood, taken 1,700 to 2,000 days after a stem cell transplant with posttransplant cyclophosphamide. The V gene is TRBV10-3, the J gene TRBJ2-7; D is unresolved. The clonotype was recovered from a female patient aged 40-50 years who received an allogeneic stem cell transplant from a related donor, was CMV-positive, and had no GVHD. Some T cells may possibly be graft donor cells. The CDR3 here is CAISEETYEQYF. The CDR3 DNA follows: TGTGCCATCAGTGAAGAGACCTACGAGCAGTACTTC.